These 10 T cell receptor beta chains share one sample of origin, sequenced in a study of blood T cell repertoires in COVID-19 (dated by TCRdb to about 2020). Library method: the immunoSEQ multiplex PCR assay. TCRdb's version of the immuneACCESS table is confined to in-frame rearrangements and falls short of the full clone set. An unresolved V gene accounts for under half of the shortfall where checked; the remainder is of unknown origin. The sample records tens of thousands of clones, around 87% of which are singletons. Around 15% of the sample comes from the top ten. The sequencing input was peripheral blood. The receptors were sampled from a male donor with acute or convalescent COVID-19.

V is TRBV9 and J is TRBJ2-7; 11 bases are a match to TRBD2. The CDR3 sequence is 14 residues long. V was pared by 4 bases and J by 2 bases, with 2 bases of the junction left unmatched. The germline V gene has CDR1 SGDLS and CDR2 YYNGEE. The CDR3, as DNA: TGTGCCAGCAGCCTTAGCGGGGGGGCCTACGAGCAGTACTTC. Residues: CASSLSGGAYEQYF.

The chain recombines TRBV19 with TRBJ1-4; 8 nucleotides agree with TRBD1. The ends lost 3 bases at V and 6 bases at J; junction bases unmatched: 9. The CDR3 is 16 residues long. Germline V gene sequence: CDR1 LNHDA, CDR2 SQIVND (reference sequence). For the CDR3, the DNA is TGTGCCAGTAGTATCGGGACCGGGACAGGAGATGAAAAACTGTTTTTT. This sequence encodes CASSIGTGTGDEKLFF. The variable domain in full, completed from reference TRBV19 and TRBJ1-4, reads DGGITQSPKYLFRKEGQNVTLSCEQNLNHDAMYWYRQDPGQGLRLIYYSQIVNDFQKGDIAEGYSVSREKKESFPLTVTSAQKNPTAFYLCASSIGTGTGDEKLFFGSGTQLSVL.

This clone was counted a single time. The rearrangement links TRBV6-1 to TRBJ1-6; 8 nucleotides match TRBD1. Germline values: CDR1 MNHNS, CDR2 SASEGT. The CDR3 consists of 16 residues. V was pared by 2 bases and J by 7 bases, with 7 bases of the junction left unmatched. CDR3 coding DNA: TGTGCCAGCAGTGAAATAGGACAGGGTGAGAATTCACCCCTCCACTTT. As protein: CASSEIGQGENSPLHF.

The rearrangement links TRBV24-1 to TRBJ1-2; the match to TRBD1 covers 8 bases. V dropped 3 bases and J dropped 4; count of bases not matched to a gene: 9. Germline V CDR1 and CDR2: KGHDR, SFDVKD. This CDR3 has 16 amino acids. CDR3 DNA: TGTGCCACCAGTGATCCGCGGACAGGGAATATCTATGGCTACACCTTC. This gives the protein CATSDPRTGNIYGYTF.

V and J are TRBV6-1 and TRBJ2-3; TRBD1 is a possible D gene (6 bases). The ends were cut back, 11 bases at V and 0 bases at J, with 9 bases in the middle. The V gene's germline CDR1 is MNHNS and CDR2 SASEGT. The CDR3 runs to 12 residues. The CDR3 protein is CAWGQSTDTQYF. The DNA of the CDR3 is TGTGCCTGGGGGCAGAGCACAGATACGCAGTATTTT.

This chain connects TRBV7-8 to TRBJ1-2, with 8 bases aligning to TRBD1. The CDR3 length is 12 residues. J gave up 6 bases and V 4 bases, and 1 base lay outside the gene matches. Germline values: CDR1 SGHVS, CDR2 FQNEAQ. As DNA, the CDR3 is TGTGCCAGCAGCTGGGGACAGGATGGCTACACCTTC. Protein: CASSWGQDGYTF.

The gene calls are TRBV25-1 and TRBJ2-5, with TRBD1 identical over 10 bases. Trimming removed 5 bases from V and 7 bases from J; junction bases left unmatched: 7. Germline loops: CDR1 MGHDK, CDR2 SYGVNS. The CDR3 loop spans 14 amino acids. As DNA, the CDR3 is TGTGCCAGCAGTCCGGACAGGGGGGGACGGACCCAGTACTTC. Translated, it gives CASSPDRGGRTQYF.

This chain connects TRBV2 to TRBJ2-2; D may be TRBD1 (5 bases). V was cut by 8 bases and J by 1 base, with 14 bases left in between. The CDR3 covers 15 residues. Looked up from germline, CDR1 is SNHLY and CDR2 is FYNNEI. In DNA form, the CDR3 reads TGTGCCAGCTCTCAACGGCAGGGGAACACCGGGGAGCTGTTTTTT. This gives the protein CASSQRQGNTGELFF.

V usage is TRBV11-3 and J usage is TRBJ1-3; D is unresolved. The germline V gene has CDR1 SGHNT and CDR2 YENEEA. V dropped 0 bases and J dropped 4 bases, with 10 bases sitting between them. The CDR3 spans 15 residues. The CDR3 loop reads CASSLDGTTGNTIYF. The CDR3 DNA sequence: TGTGCCAGCAGCTTAGATGGCACTACGGGAAACACCATATATTTT.

The table lists this clone with a few counts. The chain employs TRBV2 and TRBJ1-5; D is uncertain. The CDR3 length is 11 residues. Deletions cut 3 bases from V and 9 bases from J, with 6 bases between. The germline V gene encodes CDR1 SNHLY and CDR2 FYNNEI. CDR3 DNA: TGTGCCAGCAGTGATCCGGGGCCCCAGCATTTT. This translates into CASSDPGPQHF.